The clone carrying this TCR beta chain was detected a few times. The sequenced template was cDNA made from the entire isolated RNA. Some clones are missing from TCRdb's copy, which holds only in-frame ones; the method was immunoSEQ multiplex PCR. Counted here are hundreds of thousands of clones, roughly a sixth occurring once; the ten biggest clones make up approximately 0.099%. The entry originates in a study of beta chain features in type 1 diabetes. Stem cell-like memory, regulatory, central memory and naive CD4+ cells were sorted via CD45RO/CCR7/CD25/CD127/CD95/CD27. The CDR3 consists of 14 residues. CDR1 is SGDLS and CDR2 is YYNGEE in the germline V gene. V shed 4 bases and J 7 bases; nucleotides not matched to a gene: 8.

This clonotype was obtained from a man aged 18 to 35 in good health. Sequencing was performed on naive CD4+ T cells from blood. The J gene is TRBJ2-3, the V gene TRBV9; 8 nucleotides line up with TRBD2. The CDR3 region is CASSPRTSLHTQYF. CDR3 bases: TGTGCCAGCAGCCCTAGGACTAGCCTTCATACGCAGTATTTT.